The clone carrying this TCR beta chain was detected a few times. Its antigen is not known. The data were obtained in a study of blood T cells in healthy people across ages. Study-wide findings and caveats: Older age went with lower TCR beta diversity per million T cells, in a roughly linear way. Diversity figures derived from one million T cells were judged to underestimate the true value.

The CDR3 length is 13 residues. CDR1 and CDR2 (germline): SQVTM, ANQGSEA. The V end was cut by 2 bases, the J end by 5 bases, with 10 bases between. Then a second PCR, running about 7 to 11 cycles, was carried out with a sample-barcoded 5' primer and a J-beta primer mix. One entry per CDR3 protein, called by TCRdb with MiXCR from the 5' RACE reads. The sample consists of 700,000 to 900,000 distinct CDR3 sequences, roughly 50% of them appearing once. The chain joins TRBV29-1 to TRBJ2-4, with D unclear. This clonotype was obtained from a man older than 75 in good health. Sample: blood. In DNA, the CDR3 is TGCAGCGTTGAATACAGCGTCCAAAACATTCAGTACTTC. Its protein is CSVEYSVQNIQYF.